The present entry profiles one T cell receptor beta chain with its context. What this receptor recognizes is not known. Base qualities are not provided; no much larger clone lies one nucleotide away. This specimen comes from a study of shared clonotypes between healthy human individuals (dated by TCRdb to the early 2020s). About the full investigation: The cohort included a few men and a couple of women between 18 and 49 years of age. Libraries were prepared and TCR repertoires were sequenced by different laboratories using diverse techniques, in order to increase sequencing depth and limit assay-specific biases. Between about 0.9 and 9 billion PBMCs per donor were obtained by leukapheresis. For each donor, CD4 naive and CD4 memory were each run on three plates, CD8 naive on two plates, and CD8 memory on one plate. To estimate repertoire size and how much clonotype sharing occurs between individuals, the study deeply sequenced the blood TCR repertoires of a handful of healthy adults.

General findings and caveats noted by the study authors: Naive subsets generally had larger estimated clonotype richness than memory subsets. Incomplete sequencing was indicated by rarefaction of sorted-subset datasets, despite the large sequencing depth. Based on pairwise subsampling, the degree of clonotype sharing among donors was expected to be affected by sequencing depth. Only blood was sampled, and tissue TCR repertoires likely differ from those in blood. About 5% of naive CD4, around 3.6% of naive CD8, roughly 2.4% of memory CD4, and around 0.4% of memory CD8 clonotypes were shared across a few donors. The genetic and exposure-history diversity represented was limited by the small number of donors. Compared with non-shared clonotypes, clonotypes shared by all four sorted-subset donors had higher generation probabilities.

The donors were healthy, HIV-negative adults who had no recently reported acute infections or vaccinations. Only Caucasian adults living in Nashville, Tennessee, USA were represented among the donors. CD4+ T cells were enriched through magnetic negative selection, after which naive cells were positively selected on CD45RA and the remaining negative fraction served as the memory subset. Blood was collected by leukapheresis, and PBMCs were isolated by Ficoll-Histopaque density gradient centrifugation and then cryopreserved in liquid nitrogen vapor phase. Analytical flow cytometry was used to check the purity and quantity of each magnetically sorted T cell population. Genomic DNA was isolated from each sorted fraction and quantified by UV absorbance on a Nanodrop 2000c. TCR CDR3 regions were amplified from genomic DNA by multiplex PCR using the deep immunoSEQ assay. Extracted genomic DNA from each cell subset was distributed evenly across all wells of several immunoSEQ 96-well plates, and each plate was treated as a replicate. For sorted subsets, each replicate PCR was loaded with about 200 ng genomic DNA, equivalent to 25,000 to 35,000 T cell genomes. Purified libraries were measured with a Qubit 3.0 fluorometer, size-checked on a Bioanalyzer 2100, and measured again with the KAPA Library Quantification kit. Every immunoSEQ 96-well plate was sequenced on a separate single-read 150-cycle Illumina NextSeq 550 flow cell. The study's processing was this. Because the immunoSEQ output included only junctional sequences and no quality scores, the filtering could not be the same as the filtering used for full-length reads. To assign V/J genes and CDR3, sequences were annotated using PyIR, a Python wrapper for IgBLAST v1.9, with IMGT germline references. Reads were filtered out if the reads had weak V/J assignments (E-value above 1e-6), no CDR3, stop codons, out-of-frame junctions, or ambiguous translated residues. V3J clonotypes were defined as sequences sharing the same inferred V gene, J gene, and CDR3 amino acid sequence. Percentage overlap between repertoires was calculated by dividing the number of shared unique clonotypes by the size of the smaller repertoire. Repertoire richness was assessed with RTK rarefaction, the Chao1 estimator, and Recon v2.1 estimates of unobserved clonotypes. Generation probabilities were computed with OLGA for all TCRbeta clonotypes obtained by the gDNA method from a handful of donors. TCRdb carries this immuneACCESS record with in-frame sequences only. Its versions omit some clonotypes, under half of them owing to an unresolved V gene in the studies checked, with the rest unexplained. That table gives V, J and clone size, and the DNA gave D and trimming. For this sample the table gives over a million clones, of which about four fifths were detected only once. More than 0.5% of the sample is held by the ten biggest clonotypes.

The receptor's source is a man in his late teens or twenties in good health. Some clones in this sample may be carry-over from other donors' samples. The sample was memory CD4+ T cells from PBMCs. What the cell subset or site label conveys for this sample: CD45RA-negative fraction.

CDR3 region: CASSTDRMGEKLFF. The DNA sequence is as follows: TGTGCCAGCAGTACGGACAGGATGGGGGAAAAACTGTTTTTT. This chain is built from TRBV28 and TRBJ1-4, with 7 bases in between that match TRBD1. The germline V gene supplies CDR1 MDHEN and CDR2 SYDVKM. V is cut back by 5 bases and J by 8 bases, with 8 bases in the junction unmatched. Its CDR3 holds 14 amino acids, cysteine through phenylalanine. The DNA shown is the 42-base CDR3, in frame from base 1.